This is a list of T cell receptor beta chains from one sample in a study of shared clonotypes between healthy human individuals. TCRdb's table, derived via immunoSEQ multiplex PCR, lists solely in-frame clones and lacks some. Among roughly 1,800,000 clones, over 85% were seen once, and the ten largest hold 1% to 1.5%. The sequencing input was naive CD8+ T cells sorted from blood. The source is a man aged 18-30 years in good health. Each CDR3 is given with its conserved first and last residue. A D gene is named only where the DNA matches it firmly.

V gene,J gene,D gene,CDR3 DNA,CDR3 protein
TRBV5-1,TRBJ2-2,TRBD1,TGCGCCAGCAGCGCGACAGGGAGTAACACCGGGGAGCTGTTTTTT,CASSATGSNTGELFF
TRBV7-8,TRBJ2-5,-,TGTGCCAGCAGCTTGATGGGGGTTGACGAGACCCAGTACTTC,CASSLMGVDETQYF
TRBV7-6,TRBJ2-1,TRBD2,TGTGCCAGCAGCTTAGATGCGGGAGGGCCTTTCAATGAGCAGTTCTTC,CASSLDAGGPFNEQFF
TRBV10-3,TRBJ2-3,TRBD2,TGTGCCATCAGTGTACTAGCGGGAGGTAGCACAGATACGCAGTATTTT,CAISVLAGGSTDTQYF
TRBV4-1,TRBJ2-3,-,TGCGCCAGCAGCCAACTAGCTACAAGCACAGATACGCAGTATTTT,CASSQLATSTDTQYF
TRBV6-5,TRBJ1-1,-,TGTGCCAGCGGACAGTCGAACACTGAAGCTTTCTTT,CASGQSNTEAFF
TRBV18,TRBJ2-4,-,TGTGCCAGCTCACCACCGGCCCTTTTGGCCAAAAACATTCAGTACTTC,CASSPPALLAKNIQYF
TRBV5-4,TRBJ1-1,TRBD1,TGTGCCAGCAGCTGGGACAGGGGGCCTGTGGGGGCTGAAGCTTTCTTT,CASSWDRGPVGAEAFF
TRBV7-2,TRBJ2-1,-,TGTGCCAGCAGTACAGGGGGGACTAGTCCGGCGATGGAGCAGTTCTTC,CASSTGGTSPAMEQFF
TRBV4-1,TRBJ2-1,TRBD2,TGCGCCAGCAGCCAAGTCCGGACTAGCGGGGATAATGAGCAGTTCTTC,CASSQVRTSGDNEQFF
TRBV7-9,TRBJ1-1,-,TGTGCCAGCAGCCCCCAGAGAGGAGAACAAAACACTGAAGCTTTCTTT,CASSPQRGEQNTEAFF
TRBV28,TRBJ1-6,-,TGTGCCAGCAGTTTATTTGGACTGACGAATTCACCCCTCCACTTT,CASSLFGLTNSPLHF
TRBV5-6,TRBJ2-7,-,TGTGCCAGCAGCCGATACAGACAGGGACTATTTTCCTACGAGCAGTACTTC,CASSRYRQGLFSYEQYF
TRBV7-8,TRBJ1-5,TRBD1,TGTGCCAGCAGCTTAGCGATAGGGGGCCATAATCAGCCCCAGCATTTT,CASSLAIGGHNQPQHF
TRBV7-6,TRBJ2-2,-,TGTGCCAGCAGCTTAGGCGGATCCGGGGAGCTGTTTTTT,CASSLGGSGELFF
TRBV4-1,TRBJ2-7,-,TGCGCCAGCAGCCAAGCTTTAAGCGTCCACGAGCAGTACTTC,CASSQALSVHEQYF
TRBV25-1,TRBJ2-3,-,TGTGCCAGCAGCGGGGAAACGGCAGATACGCAGTATTTT,CASSGETADTQYF
TRBV5-5,TRBJ1-2,-,TGTGCCAGCAGCTTGGACGTCAGGGTAGAATTCTATGGCTACACCTTC,CASSLDVRVEFYGYTF
TRBV7-8,TRBJ2-7,TRBD2,TGTGCCAGCAGCTTGAGCCCCGGGGAGGGGACCTACGAGCAGTACTTC,CASSLSPGEGTYEQYF
TRBV13,TRBJ2-7,TRBD2,TGTGCCAGCAGCTTAGAAGGCGGGGGGAACTCCTACGAGCAGTACTTC,CASSLEGGGNSYEQYF
TRBV28,TRBJ1-5,TRBD1,TGTGCCAGCAGTCCGACAGGGGTGTTCAATCAGCCCCAGCATTTT,CASSPTGVFNQPQHF
TRBV27,TRBJ2-1,TRBD2,TGTGCCAGCAGTTCTAGCGGGGGGGCGAATAATGAGCAGTTCTTC,CASSSSGGANNEQFF
TRBV30,TRBJ2-1,TRBD2,TGTGCCTCGTGGACTAGCGGCAATGAGCAGTTCTTC,CASWTSGNEQFF
TRBV4-1,TRBJ2-7,-,TGCGCCAGCAGCCAACCCAGGGGAGCCTACGAGCAGTACTTC,CASSQPRGAYEQYF
TRBV27,TRBJ2-5,-,TGTGCCAGCAGTTCACTTAGCGGGACCCAGTACTTC,CASSSLSGTQYF
TRBV4-1,TRBJ2-7,-,TGCGCCAGCAGCCAAGATTTTAACAGGCTATCCTACGAGCAGTACTTC,CASSQDFNRLSYEQYF
TRBV5-6,TRBJ2-1,-,TGTGCCAGCAGCTTGGGATTGGGCGGGGTACAGTTCTTC,CASSLGLGGVQFF
TRBV27,TRBJ1-1,-,TGTGCCAGCAGTTTATCGATAAACGGGGGGGCTGAAGCTTTCTTT,CASSLSINGGAEAFF